This T cell receptor beta chain was identified in a study of blood T cell repertoires in COVID-19. Study summary: COVID-19 samples collected from the United States, Italy and Spain covered acute and convalescent phases.

Residents of around 24 US areas, aged roughly 18 to 95 years, made up the participants. Symptom resolution, clearance, or two negative PCRs marked the recovered donors of Cohort 3. Per the authors' pipeline: Amplification from reference gene primers served as the basis for estimated nucleated cell counts. Sequenced by immunoSEQ multiplex PCR; TCRdb stores in-frame clones only, minus some. From that table come the V and J calls and clone size; the DNA was used to work out D and trimming. The top ten hold 2% to 2.5% of the sample, which has 200,000 to 300,000 clones, 86% seen once. This TCR derives from a woman aged 50 to 60 who had recovered from COVID-19. Sample: PBMCs or T cells enriched from blood (not recorded which).

CDR3 sequence reads: CASSLVEGGNSPLHF. The CDR3 nucleotides are TGCGCCAGCAGCTTGGTGGAGGGCGGAAATTCACCCCTCCACTTT. V is TRBV5-1 and J is TRBJ1-6; D uncertain. The CDR3 consists of 15 residues. The V gene lost 0 bases and the J gene lost 7 bases, with 11 bases spanning the gap. Germline V gene sequence: CDR1 SGHRS, CDR2 YFSETQ.